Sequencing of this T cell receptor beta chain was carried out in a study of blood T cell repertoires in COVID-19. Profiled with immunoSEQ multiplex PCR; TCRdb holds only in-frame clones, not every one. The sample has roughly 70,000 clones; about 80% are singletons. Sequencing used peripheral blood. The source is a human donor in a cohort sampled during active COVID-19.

This CDR3 reads CASSAPQGTGELFF. DNA of the CDR3: TGCGCCAGCAGCGCCCCCCAGGGGACCGGGGAGCTGTTTTTT. The chain employs TRBV4-1 and TRBJ2-2; D is possibly TRBD1 (6 bases). Trimming cost V 5 bases and J 5 bases, with 12 bases left between them. CDR3 length: 14 residues. CDR1 MGHRA and CDR2 YSYEKL come from the germline V gene.